The 21 T cell receptor beta chains listed next were all sequenced from one sample in a study of early T cells in non-severe SARS-CoV-2 infection. TCRdb re-analysed the 5' RACE reads in MiXCR, keeping a single row per CDR3 protein. Of tens of thousands of distinct CDR3 sequences in the sample, roughly 9.5% are singletons; the top ten hold 5.9%. The specimen sequenced was whole blood. Receptors were obtained from an adult who was a healthcare worker with PCR-confirmed SARS-CoV-2 infection or an uninfected control (not recorded which).

The chain recombines TRBV5-1 with TRBJ2-2; 8 bases agree with TRBD1. Germline values: CDR1 SGHRS, CDR2 YFSETQ. The CDR3 spans 13 residues. V lost 3 bases, J lost 6 bases, and 1 base stayed unmatched. The DNA of the CDR3 is TGCGCCAGCAGCTCAGGGGGCGCCGGGGAGCTGTTTTTT. Amino acid sequence: CASSSGGAGELFF.

The chain uses TRBV27 and TRBJ2-3, with a weak D call TRBD2 (6 bases). V was clipped by 8 bases and J by 0 bases, with 12 bases between them. This CDR3 is built from 14 residues. The germline V gene encodes CDR1 MNHEY and CDR2 SMNVEV (reference sequence). CDR3 DNA: TGTGCCAGCCGGGACTCTTATAGCACAGATACGCAGTATTTT. This codes for CASRDSYSTDTQYF.

This clonotype has just a few counts. The V gene is TRBV11-2, the J gene TRBJ1-4, with 7 bases matching TRBD1. The J segment lost 3 bases and the V segment lost 4 bases, leaving 5 bases of the junction unmatched. The CDR3 sequence is 15 residues long. From germline, CDR1 is SGHAT and CDR2 FQNNGV. Here the CDR3 DNA reads TGTGCCAGCAGCTATACAGGGGAGCCTAATGAAAAACTGTTTTTT. It yields the protein CASSYTGEPNEKLFF.

This clonotype has just a few counts. The genes are TRBV20-1 and TRBJ2-4; tentative D call: TRBD2 (5 bases). Germline values: CDR1 DFQATT, CDR2 SNEGSKA (reference sequence). This CDR3 is built from 14 residues. Trimming cost V 6 bases and J 6 bases, with 18 bases left between them. The CDR3 here is CSAEWSDLLNIQYF. CDR3 sequence (DNA): TGCAGTGCGGAGTGGTCGGACTTGTTAAACATTCAGTACTTC.

The J gene is TRBJ2-7, the V gene TRBV5-1; the match to TRBD2 covers 14 bases. J lost 5 bases, V lost 0 bases, and 4 bases had no gene match. The CDR3 sequence is 16 residues long. Germline V gene sequence: CDR1 SGHRS, CDR2 YFSETQ. The CDR3 DNA follows: TGCGCCAGCAGCTTGGCCGGGACTAGCGGGAGCCACGAGCAGTACTTC. Residues: CASSLAGTSGSHEQYF.

This clonotype was observed a handful of times. This chain connects TRBV3-1 to TRBJ2-2; TRBD1 aligns across 11 bases. V trimming: 4 bases; J trimming: 6 bases; junction bases outside the gene matches: 4. Germline V CDR1 and CDR2: LGHDT, YNNKEL (reference sequence). The CDR3 consists of 15 residues. This chain's CDR3 is CASSLRDRGSGELFF. The CDR3 DNA sequence: TGTGCCAGCAGCCTCCGGGACAGGGGGTCCGGGGAGCTGTTTTTT.

V and J are TRBV9 and TRBJ1-6; D uncertain. V was clipped by 0 bases and J by 10 bases, with 8 bases between them. There are 13 residues in the CDR3. Germline V CDR1 and CDR2: SGDLS, YYNGEE. CDR3 bases: TGTGCCAGCAGCGTAGTTGGGGAATCACCCCTCCACTTT. It is translated as CASSVVGESPLHF. The variable domain in full, with the rest retrieved from reference TRBV9 and TRBJ1-6, is DSGVTQTPKHLITATGQRVTLRCSPRSGDLSVYWYQQSLDQGLQFLIQYYNGEERAKGNILERFSAQQFPDLHSELNLSSLELGDSALYFCASSVVGESPLHFGNGTRLTVT.

This clonotype was found many times. The chain joins TRBV15 to TRBJ2-5, with D hard to call. The CDR3 spans 15 residues. V was clipped by 3 bases and J by 2 bases, with 13 bases between them. Germline CDR1 is LNHNV and CDR2 is YYDKDF (reference sequence). CDR3 amino acids: CATSSQQQIQETQYF. CDR3 in DNA: TGTGCCACCAGCAGTCAACAGCAGATACAAGAGACCCAGTACTTC. The variable domain in full, with the rest retrieved from reference TRBV15 and TRBJ2-5, is DAMVIQNPRYQVTQFGKPVTLSCSQTLNHNVMYWYQQKSSQAPKLLFHYYDKDFNNEADTPDNFQSRRPNTSFCFLDIRSPGLGDTAMYLCATSSQQQIQETQYFGPGTRLLVL.

This clonotype was seen a handful of times. This chain links TRBV24-1 with TRBJ2-1; TRBD2 aligns across 10 bases. V was clipped by 3 bases and J by 6 bases; unmatched bases: 4. This CDR3 has 15 amino acids. Germline V lookup: CDR1 KGHDR, CDR2 SFDVKD. The CDR3 region is CATSDSLAGANEQFF. Written as DNA, the CDR3 is TGTGCCACCAGTGATAGCCTAGCGGGAGCCAATGAGCAGTTCTTC.

This clonotype was found a few times. The J gene is TRBJ2-7, the V gene TRBV6-1, with a weak D call TRBD2 (7 bases). Germline V gives CDR1 MNHNS, CDR2 SASEGT. The CDR3 contains 14 residues. The ends were cut back, 7 bases at V and 7 bases at J, with 20 bases in the middle. The CDR3 DNA reads as TGTGCCAGCACTGCGGGGGCAGATCCCTGGGAGCAGTACTTC. Translated: CASTAGADPWEQYF.

This clonotype occurred a few times. The chain recombines TRBV28 with TRBJ1-1, with TRBD1 matching 7 bases. This CDR3 region has 14 residues. Germline CDR1 MDHEN, CDR2 SYDVKM. V shed 6 bases, J shed 3 bases, and the junction held 7 bases outside the gene matches. CDR3 region: CASRPTGKYTEAFF. For the CDR3, the DNA is TGTGCCAGCAGGCCGACAGGGAAATACACTGAAGCTTTCTTT.

Many counts were recorded for this clonotype. This chain uses TRBV6-5 with TRBJ1-2, with 7 bases identical to TRBD1. Germline CDR1 and CDR2: MNHEY and SVGAGI. The CDR3 is 14 residues long. The ends lost 5 bases at V and 7 bases at J; junction bases unmatched: 10. CDR3: CASSVTGTASGYTF. Here the CDR3 DNA reads TGTGCCAGCAGTGTTACCGGGACAGCTTCTGGCTACACCTTC.

This clonotype was counted ten times or more. The gene calls are TRBV18 and TRBJ1-5; D is uncertain. Trimming took 3 bases from V and 4 from J, leaving 10 bases between them. Germline V lookup: CDR1 KGHSH, CDR2 LQKENI. The CDR3 totals 14 residues. The DNA for the CDR3 is TGTGCCAGCTCACCGGCCAGCTTTAATCAGCCCCAGCATTTT. The encoded protein is CASSPASFNQPQHF.

This clonotype was counted ten times or more. V is TRBV19 and J is TRBJ2-5; D possibly corresponds to TRBD2 (5 bases). The CDR3 has 14 residues. Germline CDR1 reads LNHDA; CDR2 reads SQIVND (reference sequence). Trimming removed 7 bases at V and 3 bases at J, with 15 bases between. The CDR3 nucleotides read TGTGCCAGTACCATGACGGGATTTGAAGAGACCCAGTACTTC. Its protein product is CASTMTGFEETQYF.

This clonotype was recorded many times. This chain links TRBV6-6 with TRBJ2-3, with 9 bases that match TRBD1. Germline values: CDR1 MNHNY, CDR2 SVGAGI (reference sequence). This CDR3 contains 18 residues. The trim removed 2 bases at V and 1 base at J, leaving 10 bases unmatched. In DNA form, the CDR3 reads TGTGCCAGCAGTTACGGCCGAACAGGGGGCGTGGGCACAGATACGCAGTATTTT. This encodes CASSYGRTGGVGTDTQYF.

The V gene is TRBV20-1, the J gene TRBJ2-1; D may be TRBD2 (6 bases). The CDR3 is 12 residues long. Per the germline V gene, CDR1 is DFQATT and CDR2 is SNEGSKA (reference sequence). V was shortened by 3 bases and J by 8 bases, with 11 bases between the two germline ends. CDR3: CSASLARDEQFF. The CDR3 DNA follows: TGCAGTGCTAGCCTAGCGCGCGATGAGCAGTTCTTC.

This clonotype was counted between two and nine times. The chain employs TRBV7-2 and TRBJ2-7, with D tentatively TRBD2 (6 bases). The V gene's germline CDR1 is SGHTA and CDR2 FQGNSA. Trimming shortened V by 1 base and J by 6 bases, and 16 bases separated the two germline ends. The CDR3 extends over 15 amino acids. CDR3 amino acids: CASSLDRGAGTEQYF. The CDR3 DNA reads TGTGCCAGCAGCTTAGATAGGGGCGCGGGGACCGAGCAGTACTTC.

The J gene is TRBJ2-6, the V gene TRBV7-9; a possible D gene is TRBD1 (5 bases). This CDR3 is built from 16 residues. V lost 1 base, J lost 0 bases, and 7 bases lay in between. Germline V gene data show CDR1 as SEHNR and CDR2 as FQNEAQ (reference sequence). This CDR3 reads CASSLGQTSGANVLTF. As DNA, the CDR3 is TGTGCCAGCAGCTTAGGACAGACCTCTGGGGCCAACGTCCTGACTTTC.

This rearrangement joins TRBV19 to TRBJ2-4; TRBD1 might be the D (6 bases). The CDR3 extends over 14 amino acids. Trimming shortened V by 4 bases and J by 5 bases, and 12 bases separated the two germline ends. Germline CDR1 reads LNHDA; CDR2 reads SQIVND (reference sequence). The CDR3 bases are TGTGCCAGTAGTACCCGATACAGGGAAAACATTCAGTACTTC. It is translated as CASSTRYRENIQYF.

This clonotype was found many times. The CDR3 sequence: CASSLEQGATQYF. The CDR3 region has the DNA TGTGCCAGCAGCTTAGAACAGGGGGCGACCCAGTACTTC. The rearrangement uses TRBV7-2 and TRBJ2-5; 9 bases map to TRBD1. CDR3 length: 13 residues. Trimming took 1 base from V and 7 from J; bases not matched to a gene: 1. The germline gives CDR1 SGHTA, CDR2 FQGNSA.

This clonotype was picked up a small number of times. The J gene is TRBJ2-7, the V gene TRBV4-2; TRBD1 matches 9 bases. This CDR3 has 15 amino acids. Germline CDR1 LGHNA, CDR2 YNFKEQ. V was clipped by 0 bases and J by 6 bases; unmatched bases: 6. CDR3 nucleotides: TGTGCCAGCAGCCAAGAGGACAGGGGCCTCGGCGAGCAGTACTTC. Residues: CASSQEDRGLGEQYF.